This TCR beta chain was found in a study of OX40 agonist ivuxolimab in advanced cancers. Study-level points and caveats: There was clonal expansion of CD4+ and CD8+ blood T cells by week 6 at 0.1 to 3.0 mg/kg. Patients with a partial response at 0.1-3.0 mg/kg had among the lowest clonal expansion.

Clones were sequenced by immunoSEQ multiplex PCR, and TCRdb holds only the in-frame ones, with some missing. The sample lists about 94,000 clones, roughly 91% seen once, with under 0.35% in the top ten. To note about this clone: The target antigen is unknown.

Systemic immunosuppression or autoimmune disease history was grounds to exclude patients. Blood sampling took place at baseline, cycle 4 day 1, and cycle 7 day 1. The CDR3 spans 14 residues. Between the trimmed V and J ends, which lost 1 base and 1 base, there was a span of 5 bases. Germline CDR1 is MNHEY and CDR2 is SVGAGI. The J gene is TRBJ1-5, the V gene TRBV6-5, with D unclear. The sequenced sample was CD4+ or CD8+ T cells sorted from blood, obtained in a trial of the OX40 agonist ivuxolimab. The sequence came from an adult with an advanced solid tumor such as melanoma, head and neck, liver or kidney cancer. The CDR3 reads CASSYLRSNQPQHF. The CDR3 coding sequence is TGTGCCAGCAGTTACTTGAGAAGCAATCAGCCCCAGCATTTT.